The clone carrying this T cell receptor beta chain was counted a few times. Antigen specificity is unknown. TCRdb's copy holds only in-frame clones and misses some; the assay was immunoSEQ multiplex PCR. The sample carries 90,000 to 150,000 clones, around nine tenths recorded once. This record comes from a study of T cell responses to AZD1222 COVID-19 vaccine. Points from the study as a whole: Repertoires were collected only later (after the peak T cell response had occurred). Spike-wide coverage was observed for vaccine-associated CD4 TCRs, with dominant responses at 160-218 and 743-854.

The length of the CDR3 is 13 residues. Germline CDR1 is SGHVS and CDR2 is FQNEAQ. Trimming removed 6 bases at V and 1 base at J, with 9 bases between. The material was peripheral blood, obtained on day 0 of AZD1222 vaccination. The TCR was taken from an adult in good health. This chain links TRBV7-8 with TRBJ1-1; D remains unclear. CDR3 amino acids: CASSSDANTEAFF. The CDR3 coding sequence is TGTGCCAGCAGTTCAGACGCGAACACTGAAGCTTTCTTT.